Presented here are 20 T cell receptor beta chains from one specimen sequenced in a study of shared clonotypes between healthy human individuals. TCRdb keeps only in-frame clones here, not all; method: immunoSEQ multiplex PCR. The table shows roughly 2 million clones, with roughly 94% occurring only once. The specimen was naive CD4+ T cells sorted from blood. Described subset: CD45RA+ positively selected. Receptors were obtained from a man aged 18-30 years in good health.

To note about this clone: Other DNA sequences in this specimen translate into the identical CDR3. The chain employs TRBV6-6 and TRBJ2-3, with D unresolved. CDR1 and CDR2 from the germline V gene are MNHNY and SVGAGI (reference sequence). This CDR3 contains 12 residues. V lost 3 bases and J lost 4, with 5 bases in between. The CDR3 nucleotides read TGTGCCAGCAGTTATTTGGCAGATACGCAGTATTTT. Amino acid sequence: CASSYLADTQYF.

The sample holds a few counts of this clone. The same CDR3 can be traced to other DNA sequences in this sample. J is TRBJ2-2 and V is TRBV19; perhaps TRBD1 as D (5 bases). CDR3 length: 14 residues. V was cut by 4 bases and J by 4 bases, with 10 bases left in between. In germline, CDR1 is LNHDA, CDR2 SQIVND (reference sequence). CDR3 amino acids: CASSSQGTTGELFF. CDR3 nucleotides: TGTGCCAGTAGTAGCCAGGGAACCACCGGGGAGCTGTTTTTT.

This clone occurred once. This same CDR3 is encoded by further DNA sequences in the sample. The chain employs TRBV7-9 and TRBJ2-7, with TRBD1 matching over 9 bases. The J segment lost 4 bases and the V segment lost 5 bases, leaving 3 bases of the junction unmatched. This CDR3 region has 13 residues. The germline gives CDR1 SEHNR, CDR2 FQNEAQ (reference sequence). The CDR3 DNA reads TGTGCCAGCAGCCTGGACAGGGGTTACGAGCAGTACTTC. Translation: CASSLDRGYEQYF.

The rearrangement uses TRBV7-2 and TRBJ1-5; D is perhaps TRBD1 (5 bases). This CDR3 is 14 amino acids long. Trimming took off 3 bases at V and 9 bases at J, with 15 bases between the two ends. Germline CDR1 is SGHTA and CDR2 is FQGNSA. DNA for the CDR3: TGTGCCAGCAGCTTTAGCGGGGGTTCGGGGCCCCAGCATTTT. Its translation: CASSFSGGSGPQHF.

The chain couples TRBV6-6 to TRBJ2-1; D is perhaps TRBD1 (6 bases). Germline CDR1 MNHNY, CDR2 SVGAGI (reference sequence). V was pared by 6 bases and J by 0 bases, with 12 bases between. The CDR3 is 15 residues long. This chain's CDR3 is CASSSGTPSYNEQFF. CDR3 coding DNA: TGTGCCAGCAGCTCCGGGACACCCTCCTACAATGAGCAGTTCTTC.

The chain joins TRBV29-1 to TRBJ2-2, with TRBD2 as a possible D gene (6 bases). Germline CDR1 is SQVTM and CDR2 is ANQGSEA. Trimming left V 4 bases short and J 3 bases short, with 18 bases between. The CDR3 runs 16 residues. CDR3 in amino acids: CSVGSAGQRYTGELFF. As DNA, the CDR3 is TGCAGCGTTGGTTCCGCGGGGCAGAGATACACCGGGGAGCTGTTTTTT.

The V and J genes are TRBV5-1 and TRBJ1-3; D is possibly TRBD1 (5 bases). Germline V gives CDR1 SGHRS, CDR2 YFSETQ. The CDR3 is made up of 15 amino acids. Trimming left V 4 bases short and J 0 bases short, with 11 bases between. The CDR3 DNA reads TGCGCCAGCAGCCCGACAGTGAACTCTGGAAACACCATATATTTT. Translating gives CASSPTVNSGNTIYF.

Only one count was recorded for this clone. The V gene is TRBV6-1, the J gene TRBJ2-1, with D perhaps matching TRBD1 (5 bases). The CDR3 totals 16 residues. V was trimmed by 2 bases and J by 2 bases, leaving 13 bases between them. Germline V gene sequence: CDR1 MNHNS, CDR2 SASEGT. For the CDR3, the DNA is TGTGCCAGCAGTGAATTTCAGGGATATCCCTACAATGAGCAGTTCTTC. As protein: CASSEFQGYPYNEQFF.

V gene TRBV30 combines with J gene TRBJ1-2; 7 nucleotides agree with TRBD1. V shed 0 bases and J 4 bases; nucleotides not matched to a gene: 11. CDR1 and CDR2 from the germline V gene are GTSNPN and SVGIG (reference sequence). This CDR3 is 16 amino acids long. CDR3 nucleotide sequence: TGTGCCTGGAGTGTACGGGATTCGACAGGGCTCTATGGCTACACCTTC. This codes for CAWSVRDSTGLYGYTF. Full variable domain (rest looked up from reference TRBV30 and TRBJ1-2): SQTIHQWPATLVQPVGSPLSLECTVEGTSNPNLYWYRQAAGRGLQLLFYSVGIGQISSEVPQNLSASRPQDRQFILSSKKLLLSDSGFYLCAWSVRDSTGLYGYTFGSGTRLTVV.

J is TRBJ1-5 and V is TRBV7-4; maybe TRBD1 (6 bases). The CDR3 contains 18 residues. Trimming cost V 2 bases and J 0 bases, with 17 bases left between them. Germline CDR1 SGHVT, CDR2 SQSDAQ. CDR3 region: CASSLCQGYLYSNQPQHF. The CDR3 DNA follows: TGTGCCAGCAGCTTATGTCAGGGGTACCTCTATAGCAATCAGCCCCAGCATTTT.

As concerns this clone: Other DNA variants within this sample encode the same CDR3. The chain employs TRBV18 and TRBJ2-7; 8 bases are shared with TRBD2. CDR1 and CDR2 (germline): KGHSH, LQKENI. J was trimmed by 0 bases and V by 3 bases; bases with no gene match: 4. The CDR3 is 15 residues long. CDR3 protein: CASSPLGTSSYEQYF. The CDR3 DNA reads TGTGCCAGCTCACCCCTGGGGACTAGCTCCTACGAGCAGTACTTC.

V usage is TRBV9 and J usage is TRBJ1-5; D gene ambiguous. This CDR3 contains 14 residues. The V end lost 4 bases, the J end lost 6 bases, and 14 bases lay between the germline ends. Germline values: CDR1 SGDLS, CDR2 YYNGEE. The chain's CDR3 is CASSPEGLGQPQHF. The CDR3 DNA follows: TGTGCCAGCAGCCCCGAGGGCCTGGGTCAGCCCCAGCATTTT.

This rearrangement joins TRBV5-1 to TRBJ2-3; 10 positions match TRBD2. This CDR3 region has 16 residues. The J segment lost 5 bases and the V segment lost 1 base, leaving 7 bases of the junction unmatched. From germline, CDR1 is SGHRS and CDR2 YFSETQ. The chain's CDR3 is CASSLSGGATRDTQYF. The CDR3 region has the DNA TGCGCCAGCAGCTTGAGCGGGGGGGCAACAAGAGATACGCAGTATTTT.

This sequence joins TRBV29-1 and TRBJ2-1, with TRBD2 matching 12 bases. Trimming removed 5 bases from V and 5 bases from J; junction bases left unmatched: 7. CDR1 and CDR2 (germline): SQVTM, ANQGSEA. The length of the CDR3 is 15 residues. CDR3 protein: CSVMKRLAGDNEQFF. Here the CDR3 DNA reads TGCAGCGTTATGAAAAGACTAGCGGGGGACAATGAGCAGTTCTTC.

The V gene is TRBV7-9, the J gene TRBJ2-3, with TRBD2 matching 12 bases. From germline, CDR1 is SEHNR and CDR2 FQNEAQ (reference sequence). CDR3 length equals 17 residues. J was trimmed by 6 bases and V by 3 bases; bases with no gene match: 10. The chain's CDR3 is CASSFSSGRVEGDTQYF. The DNA of the CDR3 is TGTGCCAGCAGCTTCTCTAGCGGGAGGGTGGAAGGCGATACGCAGTATTTT.

V gene TRBV7-2 combines with J gene TRBJ2-2; TRBD2 might be the D (5 bases). V lost 1 base, J lost 6 bases, and 12 bases lay in between. CDR3 size: 15 residues. In germline, CDR1 is SGHTA, CDR2 FQGNSA. The CDR3 spells CASSLEYWGAGELFF. CDR3 nucleotide sequence: TGTGCCAGCAGCTTAGAGTACTGGGGAGCCGGGGAGCTGTTTTTT.

V usage is TRBV29-1 and J usage is TRBJ1-2; D not certain. Germline loops: CDR1 SQVTM, CDR2 ANQGSEA. This CDR3 contains 12 residues. Trimming removed 5 bases from V and 8 bases from J, with 15 bases in between. The CDR3 region is CSVSRVPEGYTF. The CDR3 region has the DNA TGCAGCGTTTCAAGGGTCCCCGAGGGCTACACCTTC.

This rearrangement joins TRBV5-4 to TRBJ2-3; 7 nucleotides align to TRBD2. The CDR3 spans 16 residues. The germline V gene has CDR1 SGHNT and CDR2 YYREEE (reference sequence). The junction had 12 bases not matched to a gene; V was cut back by 3 bases and J by 5 bases. The CDR3 sequence is CASSSGGLGLIDTQYF. Written as DNA, the CDR3 is TGTGCCAGCAGCTCGGGAGGACTAGGTCTGATAGATACGCAGTATTTT.

Details on this clone: This sample includes further DNA sequences coding for the same CDR3. The rearrangement joins TRBV18 to TRBJ2-5; D is ambiguous. Per the germline V gene, CDR1 is KGHSH and CDR2 is LQKENI. The CDR3 totals 13 residues. V lost 2 bases and J 2 bases, leaving 6 bases between the germline ends. This CDR3 reads CASSPILQETQYF. The CDR3 nucleotides read TGTGCCAGCTCACCAATCCTGCAAGAGACCCAGTACTTC.

Points on this clone: The identical CDR3 is also encoded by other nucleotide sequences in the sample. The gene calls are TRBV7-9 and TRBJ1-5; D is unclear. This CDR3 region has 12 residues. V was clipped by 3 bases and J by 5 bases, with 5 bases between them. In germline, CDR1 is SEHNR, CDR2 FQNEAQ (reference sequence). CDR3 residues: CASSLGDQPQHF. CDR3 sequence (DNA): TGTGCCAGCAGCTTGGGTGATCAGCCCCAGCATTTT.